The 5 T cell receptor beta chains presented below share a single source sample, sequenced in a study of response to subunit inactivated influenza vaccine. TCRdb analysed the RT-PCR reads with MiXCR anew, one entry per CDR3 protein. The table records 450,000 to 600,000 distinct CDR3 sequences, roughly 7.9% of them present only once. Sequencing used PBMCs from blood, obtained roughly 24 months after vaccination. All receptors come from a man aged 50-75 years who received an inactivated influenza vaccine.

This clonotype has only a few counts. The gene calls are TRBV10-3 and TRBJ1-2; tentatively, D is TRBD1 (5 bases). With 3 bases removed from V and 4 bases from J, the gap between germline ends came to 9 bases. The germline CDR1 and CDR2 sequences are ENHRY and SYGVKD. The CDR3 consists of 13 residues. CDR3 residues: CAISDYRTYGYTF. The CDR3 nucleotides are TGTGCCATCAGTGATTACAGGACCTATGGCTACACCTTC.

The chain is built from TRBV7-2 and TRBJ2-7; D possibly matches TRBD1 or TRBD2 (5 bases each). The length of the CDR3 is 16 residues. The germline V gene has CDR1 SGHTA and CDR2 FQGNSA. Deletions cut 1 base from V and 6 bases from J, with 19 bases between. The chain's CDR3 is CASSLGGNQPHVEQYF. The CDR3 DNA follows: TGTGCCAGCAGCTTAGGGGGGAACCAACCTCATGTCGAGCAGTACTTC. The full variable domain, rest sourced from reference TRBV7-2 and TRBJ2-7, is GAGVSQSPSNKVTEKGKDVELRCDPISGHTALYWYRQSLGQGLEFLIYFQGNSAPDKSGLPSDRFSAERTGGSVSTLTIQRTQQEDSAVYLCASSLGGNQPHVEQYFGPGTRLTVT.

This clonotype was counted between two and nine times. The chain is built from TRBV6-1 and TRBJ2-3; 11 bases agree with TRBD2. Germline loops: CDR1 MNHNS, CDR2 SASEGT. With V trimmed by 7 bases and J by 5 bases, 8 bases remained unmatched. This CDR3 region has 15 residues. The CDR3 sequence: CASTKTSGVIDTQYF. The DNA of the CDR3 is TGTGCCAGCACTAAGACTAGCGGGGTAATAGATACGCAGTATTTT.

The chain links TRBV7-2 to TRBJ2-2, with 7 nucleotides matching TRBD1. Germline CDR1 and CDR2: SGHTA and FQGNSA. The CDR3 spans 15 residues. J gave up 1 base and V 6 bases, and 5 bases lay outside the gene matches. CDR3 region: CASRQGSGNTGELFF. The CDR3 DNA is TGTGCCAGCAGACAGGGGTCGGGGAACACCGGGGAGCTGTTTTTT. The full variable domain, its missing parts supplied by reference TRBV7-2 and TRBJ2-2, is GAGVSQSPSNKVTEKGKDVELRCDPISGHTALYWYRQSLGQGLEFLIYFQGNSAPDKSGLPSDRFSAERTGGSVSTLTIQRTQQEDSAVYLCASRQGSGNTGELFFGEGSRLTVL.

This rearrangement joins TRBV29-1 to TRBJ1-1; 7 nucleotides match TRBD1. CDR1 and CDR2 from the germline V gene are SQVTM and ANQGSEA. Losses at the gene ends were 6 bases for V and 1 base for J; bases not matched to a gene: 8. The CDR3 is made up of 14 amino acids. The CDR3 protein is CSVGSRGGNTEAFF. Here the CDR3 DNA reads TGCAGCGTGGGGTCCAGGGGGGGGAACACTGAAGCTTTCTTT.